A single sample is the source of the 26 T cell receptor beta chains below, sequenced in a study of CXCR3-negative and CXCR3-positive naive CD8 T cells. Their recognized antigens are unknown. UMI-labeled 5' RACE TRB cDNA libraries were prepared from the cells. After re-calling the 5' RACE reads, TCRdb lists one entry per CDR3 protein, DNA absent. The listing records about 120,000 distinct CDR3 sequences. Whole-study results and caveats: Higher TRB CDR3 hydrophobicity marked CXCR3-positive naive cells relative to CXCR3-negative naive cells.

The sequencing sample was made of naive CXCR3+ CD8+ T cells from blood. Subset noted: CD45RO-CCR7+CD27+CD95- naive CD8+ T cells expressing CXCR3 (TNR3+). All receptors derive from a human donor in good health. Some clones in this sample may be carry-over from other donors' samples.

The chain recombines TRBV5-5 with TRBJ2-3; TCRdb lists TRBD2, though no DNA is available to test this call. This CDR3 has 16 residues. CDR1 SGHKS and CDR2 YYEKEE come from the germline V gene (reference sequence). CDR3 sequence reads: CASSLEVAGYTDTQYF.

The chain uses TRBV4-3 and TRBJ2-1; checking the TCRdb D call of TRBD2 is not possible without DNA. Germline lookup yields CDR1 LGHNA and CDR2 YSLEER. The CDR3 extends over 16 amino acids. This chain's CDR3 is CASSQVTSGGGNEQFF.

This chain connects TRBV12-3 or TRBV12-4 to TRBJ1-1; with no DNA, the TCRdb D assignment of TRBD1 cannot be verified. This CDR3 spans 14 amino acids. This CDR3 is CASSQLRQSAEAFF.

The rearrangement uses TRBV29-1 and TRBJ2-2; without DNA, the TCRdb call of TRBD1 cannot be checked. The CDR3 loop spans 12 amino acids. Looked up from germline, CDR1 is SQVTM and CDR2 is ANQGSEA. CDR3 residues: CSAPGQTGELFF.

The chain uses TRBV14 and TRBJ2-1; TCRdb's D call, TRBD1, is unchecked because there is no DNA. The length of the CDR3 is 14 residues. From germline, CDR1 is SGHDN and CDR2 FVKESK. This CDR3 reads CASSQDRVPHEQFF.

The rearrangement links TRBV5-5 to TRBJ2-7. The CDR3 loop spans 17 amino acids. CDR1 is SGHKS and CDR2 is YYEKEE in the germline V gene (reference sequence). CDR3 sequence: CASQPEFYLTGLNEQYF.

The chain uses TRBV30 and TRBJ2-1; TCRdb picks TRBD2, but there is no DNA to check that call. There are 23 residues in the CDR3. Germline values: CDR1 GTSNPN, CDR2 SVGIG (reference sequence). CDR3 region: CAWSSTSSPPGLAGASSYNEQFF.

This chain links TRBV15 with TRBJ2-1; TCRdb indicates TRBD1, and absent DNA this call remains unverified. Per germline, CDR1 LNHNV and CDR2 YYDKDF (reference sequence). This CDR3 is 15 amino acids long. The CDR3 spells CATSGGGRGYNEQFF.

This sequence joins TRBV7-9 and TRBJ2-1; no DNA is available, so the TRBD1 call from TCRdb remains unchecked. The germline CDR1 and CDR2 sequences are SEHNR and FQNEAQ (reference sequence). The CDR3 loop spans 15 amino acids. CDR3 sequence reads: CASSLSTSGGYEQFF.

V and J are TRBV5-1 and TRBJ2-7. Per the germline V gene, CDR1 is SGHRS and CDR2 is YFSETQ. The CDR3 is 13 amino acids. CDR3 region: CASSLVGIYEQYF.

CDR3 sequence reads: CASSHDIGWVIGQGNQPQHF. This sequence joins TRBV14 and TRBJ1-5; without DNA, the TCRdb call of TRBD1 cannot be checked. Germline CDR1 reads SGHDN; CDR2 reads FVKESK. This CDR3 is 20 amino acids long.

The genes are TRBV29-1 and TRBJ1-2. This CDR3 is built from 11 residues. Per the germline V gene, CDR1 is SQVTM and CDR2 is ANQGSEA. This CDR3 reads CSVKENYGYTF. Full variable domain (missing parts from reference TRBV29-1 and TRBJ1-2): SAVISQKPSRDICQRGTSLTIQCQVDSQVTMMFWYRQQPGQSLTLIATANQGSEATYESGFVIDKFPISRPNLTFSTLTVSNMSPEDSSIYLCSVKENYGYTFGSGTRLTVV.

The J gene is TRBJ2-2, the V gene TRBV6-1; TCRdb calls TRBD2, which cannot be checked without DNA. Germline CDR1 and CDR2: MNHNS and SASEGT. The CDR3 extends over 17 amino acids. CDR3 sequence reads: CASSEWVAGGNTGELFF.

V and J are TRBV29-1 and TRBJ2-3; there is no DNA to check the TCRdb D call of TRBD1. The CDR3 length is 17 residues. In germline, CDR1 is SQVTM, CDR2 ANQGSEA. Here the CDR3 reads CSVDGTEGDASTDTQYF.

This chain links TRBV7-3 with TRBJ1-1; TCRdb reports TRBD1, a call that lacks DNA to check it against. The CDR3 is 14 residues long. Germline values: CDR1 SGHTA, CDR2 FQGTGA. The CDR3 protein is CASRTPGGDTEAFF.

The V call is TRBV12-3 or TRBV12-4, the J call TRBJ1-2; checking the TCRdb D call of TRBD1 is not possible without DNA. There are 15 residues in the CDR3. The CDR3 spells CASSGPGQGNYGYTF.

The chain carries TRBV7-2 and TRBJ2-7; TCRdb names TRBD2, which stays unverified in the absence of DNA. Germline lookup yields CDR1 SGHTA and CDR2 FQGNSA. The CDR3 is 14 amino acids. CDR3 residues: CATQNRGLSYEQYF.

J is TRBJ2-7 and V is TRBV28. Germline V gene lookup returns CDR1 MDHEN and CDR2 SYDVKM. This CDR3 contains 13 residues. CDR3 protein: CASSWFGGSEQYF. The whole variable domain, remainder taken from reference TRBV28 and TRBJ2-7, is DVKVTQSSRYLVKRTGEKVFLECVQDMDHENMFWYRQDPGLGLRLIYFSYDVKMKEKGDIPEGYSVSREKKERFSLILESASTNQTSMYLCASSWFGGSEQYFGPGTRLTVT.

This chain joins TRBV7-9 and TRBJ2-3. There are 11 residues in the CDR3. Germline lookup yields CDR1 SEHNR and CDR2 FQNEAQ (reference sequence). The CDR3 loop reads CASRLTDTQYF.

This chain uses TRBV27 with TRBJ2-7; TCRdb outputs TRBD1, but without DNA this stays unchecked. The CDR3 covers 12 residues. The V gene's germline CDR1 is MNHEY and CDR2 SMNVEV (reference sequence). The CDR3 sequence is CASSRQGAEQYF.

The CDR3 reads CASTGLAVERETQYF. The chain uses TRBV2 and TRBJ2-5; TCRdb returns TRBD2, unconfirmable since there is no DNA. The CDR3 consists of 15 residues. Germline loops: CDR1 SNHLY, CDR2 FYNNEI.

The chain links TRBV3-2 to TRBJ1-1; TCRdb returns TRBD1, unconfirmable since there is no DNA. TRBV3-2 is a documented pseudogene. The CDR3 is 16 residues long. The CDR3 spells CASSQVPGTANTEAFF.

V gene TRBV13 combines with J gene TRBJ2-7; the TCRdb D gene call, TRBD1, has no DNA to confirm it. The germline CDR1 and CDR2 sequences are PRHDT and FYEKMQ (reference sequence). The CDR3 runs 14 residues. The CDR3 loop reads CASNQRDGSYEQYF.

This chain uses TRBV28 with TRBJ2-7; absent DNA, TCRdb's TRBD1 call cannot be checked. The germline V gene encodes CDR1 MDHEN and CDR2 SYDVKM. The CDR3 covers 15 residues. The CDR3 spells CASSLRGVFSYEQYF.

The V call is TRBV19, the J call TRBJ2-3; as DNA is missing, the TRBD2 call by TCRdb cannot be tested. There are 16 residues in the CDR3. CDR1 and CDR2 (germline): LNHDA, SQIVND (reference sequence). CDR3 protein: CASSIGAGGTGDTQYF.

The gene calls are TRBV20-1 and TRBJ2-7; lacking DNA, the TRBD1 call made by TCRdb goes unchecked. The CDR3 extends over 15 amino acids. Germline values: CDR1 DFQATT, CDR2 SNEGSKA (reference sequence). The CDR3 sequence is CSARDKGQGPYEQYF.